This TCR beta chain was sequenced during a study of T cell repertoires in cytomegalovirus infection. General study findings and limits: The response measured ex vivo was dominated by TCR beta clonotypes (HLA-C-restricted and CMV-specific).

Comment on this clonotype: Its matching antigen is unknown.

Each CDR3 protein gets one entry after TCRdb re-called the reads with MiXCR. This table has more than 650,000 distinct CDR3 sequences, 35% to 45% appearing once. The sequenced sample was PBMCs. The origin of this receptor is a human donor in good health (CMV status not recorded). Some clones in this sample may be carry-over from other donors' samples.

The CDR3 DNA follows: TGTGCCAGCAGCTTCCTCTCCGGGACAGGGTCCTACGAGCAGTACTTC. It yields the protein CASSFLSGTGSYEQYF. The rearrangement uses TRBV5-6 and TRBJ2-7; 9 positions agree with TRBD1. The CDR3 length is 16 residues. The germline gives CDR1 SGHDT, CDR2 YYEEEE. The V gene end was trimmed by 2 bases and the J gene end by 1 base; junction bases not matched to a gene: 7.